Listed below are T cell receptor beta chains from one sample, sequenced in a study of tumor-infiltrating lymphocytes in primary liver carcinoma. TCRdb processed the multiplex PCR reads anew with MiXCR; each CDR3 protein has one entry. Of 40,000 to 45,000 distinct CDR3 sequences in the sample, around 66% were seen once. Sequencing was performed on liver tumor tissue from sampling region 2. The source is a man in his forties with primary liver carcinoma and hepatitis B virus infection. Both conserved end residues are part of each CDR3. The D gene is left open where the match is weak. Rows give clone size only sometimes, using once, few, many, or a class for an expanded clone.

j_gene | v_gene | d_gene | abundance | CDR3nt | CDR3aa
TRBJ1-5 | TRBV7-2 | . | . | TGCACCAGCAGCTTAACAGGCAGGAACGGCAATCAGCCCCAGCATTTT | CTSSLTGRNGNQPQHF
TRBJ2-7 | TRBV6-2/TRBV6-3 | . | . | TGTGCCAGCATAAGACCACAGGAGGGCTGCGAGCAGTACTTC | CASIRPQEGCEQYF
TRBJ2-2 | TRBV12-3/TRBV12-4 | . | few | TGTGCCAGTAGTTTCCGGGGTAGCAGGAGGAACACCGGGGAGCTGTTTTTT | CASSFRGSRRNTGELFF
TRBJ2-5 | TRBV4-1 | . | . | TGCGCCAGCAGCCAAGAAGAGAGGGCCGTGACCCAGTACTTC | CASSQEERAVTQYF
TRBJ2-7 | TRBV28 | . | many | TGTGCCAGCACTCGGAGGGGGCTTTCCAGCGAGCAGTACTTC | CASTRRGLSSEQYF
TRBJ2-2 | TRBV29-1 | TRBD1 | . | TGCAGCGGTGGACAGGGGTCCGTGGAGCTGCTTTTT | CSGGQGSVELLF
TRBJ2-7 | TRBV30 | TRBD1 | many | TGTGCCTGGAGTGTAGGACAGGGCGAGCAGTACTTC | CAWSVGQGEQYF
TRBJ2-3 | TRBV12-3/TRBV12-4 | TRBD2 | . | TGTGTCAGCAGTTTACCTAGCGGATGGGATACGCAGTATTTT | CVSSLPSGWDTQYF
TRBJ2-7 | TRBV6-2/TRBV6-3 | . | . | TGTGCCAGCCTCCTTGAGGGGGGCCTCGAGCAGTACTTC | CASLLEGGLEQYF
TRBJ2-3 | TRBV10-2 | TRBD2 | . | TGCGCCAGTAGTGAGTCAAAAGCGGGACTGGATACGCGGTATTTT | CASSESKAGLDTRYF
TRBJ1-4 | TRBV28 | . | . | TGTGCCAGCAGTTTTGGAGACAGATTTACAACTAATGGAAAACTGTTTTTT | CASSFGDRFTTNGKLFF
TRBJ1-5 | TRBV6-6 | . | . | TGTGCCAGCAGTTACGGGGCAGGGGACCAGCCCCAGCATTTT | CASSYGAGDQPQHF
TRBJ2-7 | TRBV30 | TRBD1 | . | TGTGCCTCCCGGGGACAGTTCCCCTACGAGCAGTACTTC | CASRGQFPYEQYF
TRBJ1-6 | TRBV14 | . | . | TGTACCAGCAGCCAAGGGGATGGAATACCCCTCCACTTT | CTSSQGDGIPLHF
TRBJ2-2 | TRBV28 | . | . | TGTGCCAGCACCATTGGGGACCCTAGCACACGGGAGCTGTTTTTT | CASTIGDPSTRELFF
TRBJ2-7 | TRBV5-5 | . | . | TGTGCCAGCAGGCCAGCGGCAGTTCCTCTCTCCGAGCAGTACTTC | CASRPAAVPLSEQYF
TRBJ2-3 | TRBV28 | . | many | TGTGCCAGCAGTTTAGGTTCCATCACAGATACGCAGTATTTT | CASSLGSITDTQYF
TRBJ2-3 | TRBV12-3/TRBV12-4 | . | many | TGTGCCAGCAGAAGGGGAACAGTCACAGATACGCAGTATTTT | CASRRGTVTDTQYF
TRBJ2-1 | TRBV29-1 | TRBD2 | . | TGCAGCGTTGAAGTCGGACTAGCGGGCATCTACAATGAGCAGTTCTTC | CSVEVGLAGIYNEQFF
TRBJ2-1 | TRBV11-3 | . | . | TGTGCCAGTGGCTTAAGTGCCGATGAGCAGTTCTTC | CASGLSADEQFF
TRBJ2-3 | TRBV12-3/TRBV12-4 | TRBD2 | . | TGTGCCAGCAGCAATACCCCGGGACTAGCGAGGGGCCCAGATACGCAGTATTTT | CASSNTPGLARGPDTQYF
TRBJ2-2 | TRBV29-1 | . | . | TGCAGCGTTGCACAAAAACCAACCGTGGAGTTGTATTTT | CSVAQKPTVELYF
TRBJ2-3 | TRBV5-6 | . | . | TGTGCCAACAGTTTGTCCGGTAACACAGATACGCAGTATTTT | CANSLSGNTDTQYF
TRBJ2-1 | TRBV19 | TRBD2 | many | TGTGCCAGTAGTAATTCCGGGACTAGCATTTATGAGCAGTTCTTC | CASSNSGTSIYEQFF
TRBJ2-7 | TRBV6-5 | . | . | TGTGTCAGCAGTCACGACATTAGCTCCTACGAGCAGTACTTC | CVSSHDISSYEQYF